Shown below are 21 T cell receptor beta chains from a single sample sequenced in a study of T-cell memory formation after mild COVID-19. Using its own MiXCR run on the 5' RACE reads, TCRdb lists one record per CDR3 protein. The top ten clones hold around 9.2% of a sample with 550,000 to 600,000 distinct CDR3 sequences, roughly 20% of them seen once. Sequences were obtained from PBMCs or a T cell subset sorted from them (not recorded which). These receptors were obtained from an adult woman who had mild COVID-19 (a few samples of this study predate the infection). Cell type and time point are not known.

This clonotype was found many times. The chain combines TRBV19 with TRBJ2-1, with unresolved D. The V and J ends lost 3 bases and 0 bases respectively, with 9 bases between them. The CDR3 sequence is 15 residues long. Germline V gene data show CDR1 as LNHDA and CDR2 as SQIVND (reference sequence). CDR3 protein: CASSMGWISYNEQFF. Here the CDR3 DNA reads TGTGCCAGTAGTATGGGCTGGATCTCCTACAATGAGCAGTTCTTC.

Ten or more counts support this clonotype. The genes are TRBV5-1 and TRBJ2-2, with D possibly matching TRBD2 (6 bases). Germline CDR1 and CDR2: SGHRS and YFSETQ. The ends were cut back, 0 bases at V and 0 bases at J, with 15 bases in the middle. CDR3 length: 18 amino acids. CDR3 sequence reads: CASSLDVSGPANTGELFF. The CDR3 coding sequence is TGCGCCAGCAGCTTGGATGTTAGCGGTCCCGCGAACACCGGGGAGCTGTTTTTT.

The chain employs TRBV6-5 and TRBJ1-5; no reliable D call. This CDR3 spans 14 amino acids. The germline V gene encodes CDR1 MNHEY and CDR2 SVGAGI. V was pared by 0 bases and J by 0 bases, with 3 bases between. The CDR3 DNA is TGTGCCAGCAGTTACTCAATTAGCAATCAGCCCCAGCATTTT. Translated, it gives CASSYSISNQPQHF.

A few counts support this clonotype. The chain employs TRBV5-6 and TRBJ2-7; TRBD2 agrees at 13 bases. V was pared by 4 bases and J by 3 bases, with 7 bases of the junction left unmatched. Germline V gene data show CDR1 as SGHDT and CDR2 as YYEEEE. The CDR3 extends over 16 amino acids. CDR3 DNA sequence: TGTGCCAGCAGCCCAGGACTAGCGGGGGTAAACTACGAGCAGTACTTC. Protein product: CASSPGLAGVNYEQYF.

The chain joins TRBV6-6 to TRBJ1-5; 8 nucleotides agree with TRBD1. The CDR3 has 15 residues. The V segment lost 5 bases and the J segment 7 bases; nucleotides outside the gene matches: 10. From germline, CDR1 is MNHNY and CDR2 SVGAGI (reference sequence). CDR3 region: CASSRTDRGIQPQHF. CDR3 DNA sequence: TGTGCCAGCAGTCGAACCGACAGGGGAATCCAGCCCCAGCATTTT.

V usage is TRBV29-1 and J usage is TRBJ1-3, with a weak D call TRBD1 (5 bases). Trimming removed 2 bases at V and 2 bases at J, with 13 bases between. This CDR3 is 15 amino acids long. CDR1 and CDR2 from the germline V gene are SQVTM and ANQGSEA. DNA of the CDR3: TGCAGCGTTGAAAACCGTAGGACAACTGGAAACACCATATATTTT. As protein: CSVENRRTTGNTIYF. Using reference TRBV29-1 and TRBJ1-3 for the parts outside the CDR3, the full variable domain is SAVISQKPSRDICQRGTSLTIQCQVDSQVTMMFWYRQQPGQSLTLIATANQGSEATYESGFVIDKFPISRPNLTFSTLTVSNMSPEDSSIYLCSVENRRTTGNTIYFGEGSWLTVV.

This clonotype was counted between two and nine times. The chain has TRBV20-1 and TRBJ2-7, with D unclear. Germline V gene sequence: CDR1 DFQATT, CDR2 SNEGSKA (reference sequence). V lost 0 bases and J lost 3, with 6 bases in between. The CDR3 length is 12 residues. CDR3 in DNA: TGCAGTGCTAGAGATCGTAACTACGAGCAGTACTTC. Amino acids: CSARDRNYEQYF.

This clonotype came up a few times. The V and J genes are TRBV5-4 and TRBJ2-5; 7 nucleotides align to TRBD1. Germline CDR1 reads SGHNT; CDR2 reads YYREEE (reference sequence). The CDR3 runs to 13 residues. V shed 6 bases, J shed 5 bases, and the junction held 7 bases outside the gene matches. DNA of the CDR3: TGTGCCAGCATCCGACAGGGAGAGGAGACCCAGTACTTC. It is translated as CASIRQGEETQYF.

This chain connects TRBV12-3 or TRBV12-4 to TRBJ1-1, with D perhaps matching TRBD1 (5 bases). Trimming took off 5 bases at V and 5 bases at J, with 12 bases between the two ends. There are 13 residues in the CDR3. CDR3 in DNA: TGTGCCAGCAGTCCGATGGGGCGGACTGAAGCTTTCTTT. Translation: CASSPMGRTEAFF.

This clonotype was seen a handful of times. The chain uses TRBV12-3 or TRBV12-4 and TRBJ2-4; tentative D call: TRBD1 (6 bases). This CDR3 spans 14 amino acids. V lost 4 bases to trimming and J lost 6 bases, with 13 bases between them. CDR3 residues: CASSWGTRRNIQYF. The CDR3 DNA sequence: TGTGCCAGCAGTTGGGGGACAAGAAGAAACATTCAGTACTTC.

This clonotype came up a few times. This chain links TRBV20-1 with TRBJ1-6; a weak D match, TRBD1 (5 bases). CDR1 DFQATT and CDR2 SNEGSKA come from the germline V gene (reference sequence). The CDR3 length is 15 residues. V was clipped by 3 bases and J by 4 bases, with 13 bases between them. The CDR3 spells CSASPGHSYNSPLHF. The CDR3 DNA reads as TGCAGTGCTAGTCCAGGACACAGTTATAATTCACCCCTCCACTTT.

V and J are TRBV10-3 and TRBJ1-2; D is uncertain. CDR1 is ENHRY, CDR2 SYGVKD, per germline. Trimming left V 9 bases short and J 1 base short, with 12 bases between. This CDR3 comprises 13 residues. In DNA, the CDR3 is TGTGCCATAGGGCGGGATGTTAACTATGGCTACACCTTC. This translates into CAIGRDVNYGYTF.

This clonotype has just a few counts. The chain couples TRBV7-9 to TRBJ2-7; 9 bases line up with TRBD1. Germline lookup yields CDR1 SEHNR and CDR2 FQNEAQ (reference sequence). After removal of 5 bases from V and 5 bases from J, the junction contained 7 bases not matched to a gene. The CDR3 sequence is 14 residues long. In DNA form, the CDR3 reads TGTGCCAGCAGCACGACAGGGGGAAAGCACGAGCAGTACTTC. The encoded protein is CASSTTGGKHEQYF.

The rearrangement joins TRBV6-5 to TRBJ1-2; D may be TRBD1 (5 bases). V was cut by 3 bases and J by 2 bases, with 16 bases left in between. Germline assignment: CDR1 MNHEY and CDR2 SVGAGI. The CDR3 runs 16 residues. The CDR3, as DNA: TGTGCCAGCAGTTATAGTTCGGCCAGGGTAAACTATGGCTACACCTTC. Its translation: CASSYSSARVNYGYTF.

The chain carries TRBV5-4 and TRBJ2-1; 13 bases fit TRBD2. Germline assignment: CDR1 SGHNT and CDR2 YYREEE (reference sequence). Trimming removed 4 bases from V and 8 bases from J; junction bases left unmatched: 9. The CDR3 has 16 amino acids. CDR3 region: CASSAPGLAGADEQFF. In DNA form, the CDR3 reads TGTGCCAGCAGCGCCCCAGGACTAGCGGGAGCCGATGAGCAGTTCTTC.

This clonotype was seen a few times. The chain combines TRBV6-1 with TRBJ2-2; D gene ambiguous. Germline values: CDR1 MNHNS, CDR2 SASEGT. Trimming took off 8 bases at V and 4 bases at J, with 11 bases between the two ends. The CDR3 totals 13 residues. For the CDR3, the DNA is TGTGCCAGCCGGGCTCAAGTCACCGGGGAGCTGTTTTTT. Translation gives CASRAQVTGELFF.

The genes are TRBV25-1 and TRBJ2-2; TRBD1 is a possible D gene (6 bases). V was cut by 7 bases and J by 4 bases, with 10 bases left in between. CDR1 is MGHDK, CDR2 SYGVNS, per germline. This CDR3 is built from 13 residues. The CDR3 DNA reads as TGTGCCAGCAAGCAGGGGATCACCGGGGAGCTGTTTTTT. It is translated as CASKQGITGELFF.

The CDR3 region has the DNA TGTGCCAGCAGGGCCACGGGACAGGGGTCATGGGAGACCCAGTACTTC. This translates into CASRATGQGSWETQYF. The chain is built from TRBV7-8 and TRBJ2-5; TRBD1 matches 10 bases. The CDR3 is made up of 16 amino acids. Per germline, CDR1 SGHVS and CDR2 FQNEAQ. Losses at the gene ends were 6 bases for V and 5 bases for J; bases not matched to a gene: 12.

This clonotype was seen at least ten times. The chain employs TRBV4-3 and TRBJ2-1, with D perhaps TRBD1 or TRBD2 (6 bases each). The germline gives CDR1 LGHNA, CDR2 YSLEER. This CDR3 spans 16 amino acids. Trimming removed 3 bases from V and 5 bases from J, with 17 bases in between. Here the CDR3 DNA reads TGCGCCAGCAGCCAGGAAGGGGGAGGATTGAACAATGAGCAGTTCTTC. It specifies CASSQEGGGLNNEQFF.

This rearrangement joins TRBV18 to TRBJ1-2, with D uncertain. From germline, CDR1 is KGHSH and CDR2 LQKENI. V shed 0 bases and J shed 2 bases, with 1 base lying between them. The CDR3 loop spans 12 amino acids. This CDR3 is CASSPPNYGYTF. In DNA form, the CDR3 reads TGTGCCAGCTCACCACCGAACTATGGCTACACCTTC.

This clonotype was observed at least ten times. This chain joins TRBV5-1 and TRBJ1-1; D is perhaps TRBD1 (6 bases). This CDR3 spans 14 amino acids. The germline V gene has CDR1 SGHRS and CDR2 YFSETQ. Trimming stripped 4 bases from V and 1 base from J, with 11 bases between. Here the CDR3 reads CASSRGQRNTEAFF. Written as DNA, the CDR3 is TGCGCCAGCAGCAGGGGACAAAGGAACACTGAAGCTTTCTTT.